A single sample gave rise to the 3 T cell receptor beta chains below, sequenced in a study of early stage breast cancer tumors. The method was immunoSEQ multiplex PCR; TCRdb's version includes in-frame clones alone and lacks a portion of them. The sample has about 69,000 clones, roughly 80% seen once. Sequenced: blood. The receptors were gathered from a person in their 40s with breast cancer.

This chain links TRBV11-2 with TRBJ2-2; D unresolved. This CDR3 region has 14 residues. Trimming removed 5 bases from V and 4 bases from J, with 11 bases in between. The germline CDR1 and CDR2 sequences are SGHAT and FQNNGV. The CDR3 region has the DNA TGTGCCAGCAGCCCGTACAGTTTCACCGGGGAGCTGTTTTTT. Encoded protein: CASSPYSFTGELFF.

The chain recombines TRBV4-1 with TRBJ2-2; the match to TRBD2 covers 8 bases. With V trimmed by 2 bases and J by 6 bases, 5 bases remained unmatched. The CDR3 length is 15 residues. Germline lookup yields CDR1 MGHRA and CDR2 YSYEKL. CDR3 coding DNA: TGCGCCAGCAGCCAATGGACGGGAGGGCCCGGGGAGCTGTTTTTT. It translates to CASSQWTGGPGELFF.

Only a few counts were recorded for this clone. The chain has TRBV19 and TRBJ1-3, with D perhaps matching TRBD1 (5 bases). Germline-derived CDR1 and CDR2 are LNHDA and SQIVND (reference sequence). V was shortened by 4 bases and J by 0 bases, with 13 bases between the two germline ends. This CDR3 spans 16 amino acids. DNA for the CDR3: TGTGCCAGTAGTACCCTCGGGGCTACCTCTGGAAACACCATATATTTT. This sequence encodes CASSTLGATSGNTIYF.